The sample holds a few counts of the clone carrying this T cell receptor beta chain. Its antigen is not known. This sample stems from a study of response to subunit inactivated influenza vaccine. General observations from the study: That few new T cells are recruited by each seasonal influenza vaccination was the authors' suggestion.

V was trimmed by 6 bases and J by 4 bases, leaving 10 bases between them. The CDR3 runs 12 residues. Germline lookup yields CDR1 DFQATT and CDR2 SNEGSKA (reference sequence). TCRdb processed the RT-PCR reads anew with MiXCR; each CDR3 protein has one entry. This sample yields about 780,000 distinct CDR3 sequences, of which around 20% are seen a single time; 9.5% to 13% belongs to the top ten. The specimen was PBMCs from blood, collected around 5 days after vaccination. The source of this sequence is a man in his fifties who received an inactivated influenza vaccine. V usage is TRBV20-1 and J usage is TRBJ2-1; D might be TRBD2 (6 bases). CDR3 amino acids: CSAEGVYNEQFF. For the CDR3, the DNA is TGCAGTGCGGAGGGCGTATACAATGAGCAGTTCTTC.